The source of this TCR beta chain is a study of cytomegalovirus exposure and HLA in healthy donors. Study as a whole: Unique TCRs numbering roughly 80 million, obtained from HLA-typed donors, made up an early data release.

With 60 Vbeta and 13 Jbeta primers, the PCR was carried out. TCRdb's table, derived via immunoSEQ multiplex PCR, lists solely in-frame clones and lacks some. The sample records 100,000 to 150,000 clones, 75% to 85% being singletons. Study-wide findings and caveats: The authors later linked a missense DCLRE1C variant to TCR beta V- and J-gene trimming. Rare TCR sequences dominated, though some public TCRs recurred in many donors.

The donors gave bone marrow, and they were healthy. The CDR3 extends over 16 amino acids. Per the germline V gene, CDR1 is SGHRS and CDR2 is YFSETQ. V lost 0 bases and J lost 6; bases outside the gene matches: 8. This clone was picked up a small number of times. Antigen specificity is unknown. The chain joins TRBV5-1 to TRBJ1-2; 10 nucleotides align to TRBD1. The sequence was collected from a man aged 50 to 60 in good health and CMV-seronegative. The material sequenced was PBMCs. The CDR3 DNA sequence: TGCGCCAGCAGCTTGGCCGGGACAGGGGAACGGAATGGCTACACCTTC. The encoded protein is CASSLAGTGERNGYTF.